The 14 T cell receptor beta chains given below trace back to one sample, sequenced in a study of CD8+CD57+ T cells in acquired aplastic anemia listed by TCRdb under 2018. TCRdb lists the instrument as Illumina HiSeq 2000. Profiling of TCR beta VDJ combinations and CDR3 sequences used genomic DNA as the template. The public reads were run again by TCRdb, first through fastp at Q25 and then through MiXCR, and only productive beta chains were kept. Duplicate CDR3 protein sequences are folded into a single record with the most common DNA and genes. This sample comprises 150,000 to 200,000 distinct CDR3 sequences, about three fifths of them detected only once. The ten most abundant clones make up about 44% of the sample. The patients picked for sequencing were ones in whom flow cytometry had shown an expansion of CD8+CD57+ cells. What was sequenced was sorted CD4+, CD8+, or CD8+CD57+ T cells (not recorded which) from PBMCs. The receptors were sampled from a human donor with aplastic anemia.

Turning to this clonotype: The missing conserved phenylalanine or tryptophan at the end of this CDR3 makes a read error likely. The limits of the CDR3 on the DNA are not certain, so only TCRdb's listed CDR3 is given. CDR3 amino acids: CASSPRGSIT. The chain employs TRBV2 and TRBJ1-6; TRBD1, the table's D call, was not compared with the DNA. Germline lookup yields CDR1 SNHLY and CDR2 FYNNEI. Termini included, the CDR3 measures 10 amino acids.

This chain joins TRBV29-1 and TRBJ2-7; D is uncertain. The length of the CDR3 is 12 residues. CDR1 and CDR2 from the germline V gene are SQVTM and ANQGSEA. Trimming removed 2 bases at V and 6 bases at J, with 11 bases between. As DNA, the CDR3 is TGCAGCGTTGAAACTGGGGTCCGCGAGCAGTACTTC. The encoded protein is CSVETGVREQYF.

The V call is TRBV10-3, the J call TRBJ2-1; D unclear. This CDR3 region has 16 residues. V lost 3 bases and J lost 0, with 12 bases in between. Germline-derived CDR1 and CDR2 are ENHRY and SYGVKD. The CDR3 spells CAISDPAPSSYNEQFF. The DNA for the CDR3 is TGTGCCATCAGTGACCCCGCACCGAGCTCCTACAATGAGCAGTTCTTC.

Worth noting for this clonotype: As the CDR3 is not closed by the conserved phenylalanine or tryptophan, this likely results from a read error. Because the CDR3's place on the DNA is in doubt, the DNA is left out and the CDR3 is given as listed by TCRdb. This chain joins TRBV9 and TRBJ1-6; the table's D call, TRBD1, has no DNA check behind it. The germline V gene has CDR1 SGDLS and CDR2 YYNGEE. The CDR3 contains 16 residues when both ends are counted. This chain's CDR3 is CASSPRQGGGYSPPHS.

This clonotype was observed once. V gene TRBV7-9 combines with J gene TRBJ2-7, with D unresolved. CDR1 is SEHNR, CDR2 FQNEAQ, per germline (reference sequence). The CDR3 spans 12 residues. V was cut by 3 bases and J by 8 bases, with 11 bases left in between. The CDR3 DNA sequence: TGTGCCAGCAGCTTGGGTGGTGTCAAGCAGTACTTC. Translated, it gives CASSLGGVKQYF.

This clonotype was detected once. A junction boundary mismatches the germline segment, possibly from a read error. This chain links TRBV24-1 with TRBJ2-7, with 8 bases aligning to TRBD1. This CDR3 comprises 14 residues. The germline V gene encodes CDR1 KGHDR and CDR2 SFDVKD. As DNA, the CDR3 is TGTGCCAGCAGTTTAGAGACGACAGGGGAAGAGCAGTACTTC. It translates to CASSLETTGEEQYF.

This clonotype turned up a few times. For the CDR3, the DNA is TGTGCCAGCTCACCAGTTCAAGGGGGGCCTGAAGCTTTCTTT. Amino acids: CASSPVQGGPEAFF. The chain couples TRBV18 to TRBJ1-1; maybe TRBD1 (6 bases). Germline CDR1 is KGHSH and CDR2 is LQKENI. The V end was cut by 2 bases, the J end by 6 bases, with 13 bases between. The CDR3 length is 14 residues.

There are a few counts of this clonotype. With a much larger clone just one base away, this may be a read error. This chain joins TRBV5-1 and TRBJ1-4, with 7 positions matching TRBD1. Per germline, CDR1 SGHRS and CDR2 YFSETQ. The CDR3 is made up of 15 amino acids. The CDR3 loop reads CASSYRGQTNENLFF. CDR3 nucleotides: TGCGCCAGCAGCTACAGGGGACAGACTAATGAAAATCTGTTTTTT.

The sample holds a few counts of this clonotype. The V and J genes are TRBV12-3 or TRBV12-4 and TRBJ1-4, with 11 bases aligning to TRBD1. V lost 3 bases, J lost 7 bases, and 4 bases stayed unmatched. This CDR3 has 15 residues. CDR3 loop: CASSFGTGGLEKLFF. CDR3 in DNA: TGTGCCAGCAGTTTCGGGACAGGGGGACTTGAAAAACTGTTTTTT.

The genes are TRBV24-1 and TRBJ2-3; no definite D call. Trimming removed 5 bases from V and 2 bases from J, with 7 bases in between. The CDR3 spans 13 residues. Germline CDR1 reads KGHDR; CDR2 reads SFDVKD. The CDR3 sequence: CATSGVTTDTQYF. CDR3 coding DNA: TGTGCCACCAGTGGAGTTACCACAGATACGCAGTATTTT.

This clonotype was observed many times. The chain has TRBV29-1 and TRBJ2-7; D is possibly TRBD1 (6 bases). Per germline, CDR1 SQVTM and CDR2 ANQGSEA. CDR3 size: 14 residues. The ends were cut back, 7 bases at V and 0 bases at J, with 16 bases in the middle. The CDR3 spells CSAIQGILSYEQYF. In nucleotides, the CDR3 is TGCAGCGCAATACAGGGTATCCTCTCCTACGAGCAGTACTTC.

The gene calls are TRBV7-4 and TRBJ2-2, with TRBD1 identical over 7 bases. The CDR3 covers 14 residues. CDR1 is SGHVT and CDR2 is SQSDAQ in the germline V gene. V lost 9 bases to trimming and J lost 0 bases; unmatched junction nucleotides: 4. Written as DNA, the CDR3 is TGTGCCAGTACCGGACAGGCGAACACCGGGGAGCTGTTTTTT. Amino acids: CASTGQANTGELFF.

This clonotype was counted at least ten times. The J gene is TRBJ2-2, the V gene TRBV2; D possibly corresponds to TRBD1 (5 bases). V gave up 5 bases and J gave up 4 bases, with 14 bases separating them. The CDR3 is 15 amino acids. Germline V lookup: CDR1 SNHLY, CDR2 FYNNEI. CDR3 bases: TGTGCCAGCAGTCCTAGTCTAACAGGCACCGGGGAGCTGTTTTTT. Its translation is CASSPSLTGTGELFF.

In the case of this clonotype: A much more abundant neighbour one base away suggests this may be a read error. The rearrangement uses TRBV5-1 and TRBJ2-3; tentative D call: TRBD2 (6 bases). Germline CDR1 is SGHRS and CDR2 is YFSETQ. V was pared by 5 bases and J by 2 bases, with 24 bases between. CDR3 size: 18 residues. In nucleotides, the CDR3 is TGCGCCAGCAGGTCCGGGGGTTCGGCTCCCTCGGACACAGATACGCAGTATTTT. Translated: CASRSGGSAPSDTDTQYF.